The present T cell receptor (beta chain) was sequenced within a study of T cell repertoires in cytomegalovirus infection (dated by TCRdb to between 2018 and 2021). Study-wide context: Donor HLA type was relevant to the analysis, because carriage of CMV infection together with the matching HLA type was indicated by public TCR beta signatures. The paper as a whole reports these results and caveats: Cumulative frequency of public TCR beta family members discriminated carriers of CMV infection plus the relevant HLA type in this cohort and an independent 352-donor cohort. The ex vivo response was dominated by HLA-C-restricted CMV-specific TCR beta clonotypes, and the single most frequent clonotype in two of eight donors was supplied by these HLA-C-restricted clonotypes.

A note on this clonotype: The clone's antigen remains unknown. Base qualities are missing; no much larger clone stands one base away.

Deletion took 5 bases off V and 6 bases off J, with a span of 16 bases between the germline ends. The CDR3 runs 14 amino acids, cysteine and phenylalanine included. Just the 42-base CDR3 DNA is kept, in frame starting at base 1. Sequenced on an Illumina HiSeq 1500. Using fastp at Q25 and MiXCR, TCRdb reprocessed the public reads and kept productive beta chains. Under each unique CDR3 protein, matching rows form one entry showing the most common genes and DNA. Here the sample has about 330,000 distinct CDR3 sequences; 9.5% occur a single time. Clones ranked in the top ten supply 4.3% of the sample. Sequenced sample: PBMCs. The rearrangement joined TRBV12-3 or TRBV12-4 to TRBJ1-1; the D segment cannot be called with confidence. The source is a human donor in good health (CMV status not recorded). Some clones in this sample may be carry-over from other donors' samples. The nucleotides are TGTGCCAGCAGTCCACCCCGGACGAGGTCTGAAGCTTTCTTT. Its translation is CASSPPRTRSEAFF.